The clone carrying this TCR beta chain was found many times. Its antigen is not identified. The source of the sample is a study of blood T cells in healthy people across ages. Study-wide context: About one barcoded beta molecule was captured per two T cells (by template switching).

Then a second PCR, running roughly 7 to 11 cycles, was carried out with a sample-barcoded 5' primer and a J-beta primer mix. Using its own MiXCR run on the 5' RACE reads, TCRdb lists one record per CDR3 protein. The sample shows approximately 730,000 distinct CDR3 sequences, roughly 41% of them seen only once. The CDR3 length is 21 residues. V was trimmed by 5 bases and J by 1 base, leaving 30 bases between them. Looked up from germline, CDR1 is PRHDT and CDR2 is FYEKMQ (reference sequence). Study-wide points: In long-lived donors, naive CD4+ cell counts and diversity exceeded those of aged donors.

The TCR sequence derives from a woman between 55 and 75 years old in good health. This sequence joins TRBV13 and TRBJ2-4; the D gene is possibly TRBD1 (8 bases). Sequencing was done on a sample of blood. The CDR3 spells CASSLPGVGQGGGKAKNIQYF. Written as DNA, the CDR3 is TGTGCCAGCAGCCTCCCTGGTGTTGGACAGGGCGGGGGAAAGGCCAAAAACATTCAGTACTTC.